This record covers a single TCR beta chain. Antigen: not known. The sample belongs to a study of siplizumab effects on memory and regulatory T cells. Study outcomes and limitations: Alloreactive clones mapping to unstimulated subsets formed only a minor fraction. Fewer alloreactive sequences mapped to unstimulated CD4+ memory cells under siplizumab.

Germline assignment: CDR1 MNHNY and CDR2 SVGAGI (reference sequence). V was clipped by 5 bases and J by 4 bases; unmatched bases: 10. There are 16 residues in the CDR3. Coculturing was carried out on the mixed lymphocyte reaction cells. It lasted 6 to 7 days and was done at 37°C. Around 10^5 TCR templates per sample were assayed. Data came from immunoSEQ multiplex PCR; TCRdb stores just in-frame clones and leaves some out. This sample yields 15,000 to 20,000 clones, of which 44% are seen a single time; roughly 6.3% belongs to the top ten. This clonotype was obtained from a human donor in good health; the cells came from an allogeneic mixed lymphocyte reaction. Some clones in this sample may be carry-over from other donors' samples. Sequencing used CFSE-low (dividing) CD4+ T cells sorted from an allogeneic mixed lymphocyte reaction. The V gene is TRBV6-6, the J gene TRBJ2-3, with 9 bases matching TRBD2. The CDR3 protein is CASSGGGSGSADTQYF. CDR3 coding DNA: TGTGCCAGCAGTGGGGGGGGTAGCGGGAGCGCAGATACGCAGTATTTT.